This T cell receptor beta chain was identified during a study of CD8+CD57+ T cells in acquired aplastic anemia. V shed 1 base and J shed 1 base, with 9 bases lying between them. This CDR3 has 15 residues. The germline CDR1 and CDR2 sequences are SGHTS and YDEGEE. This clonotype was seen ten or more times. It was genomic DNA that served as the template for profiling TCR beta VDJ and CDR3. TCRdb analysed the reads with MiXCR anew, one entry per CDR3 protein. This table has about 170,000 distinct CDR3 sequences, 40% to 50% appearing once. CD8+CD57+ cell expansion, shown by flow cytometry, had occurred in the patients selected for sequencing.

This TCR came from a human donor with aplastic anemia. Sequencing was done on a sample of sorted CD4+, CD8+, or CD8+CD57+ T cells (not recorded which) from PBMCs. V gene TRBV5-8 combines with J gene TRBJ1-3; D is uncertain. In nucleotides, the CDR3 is TGTGCCAGCAGCTTGAGTGGGCTTTCTGGAAACACCATATATTTT. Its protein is CASSLSGLSGNTIYF. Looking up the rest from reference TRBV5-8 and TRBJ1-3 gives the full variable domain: EAGVTQSPTHLIKTRGQQATLRCSPISGHTSVYWYQQALGLGLQFLLWYDEGEERNRGNFPPRFSGRQFPNYSSELNVNALELEDSALYLCASSLSGLSGNTIYFGEGSWLTVV.